This T cell receptor beta chain was sequenced during a study of cytomegalovirus exposure and HLA in healthy donors. Study-wide background: Unique TCRs numbering some 80 million, obtained from HLA-typed donors, made up an early data release. Study findings and constraints: Overall, 164 TCR beta chains were annotated as cytomegalovirus-associated. CMV serostatus stood as the only immune exposure information on hand.

Note on this clone: Its antigen is unknown.

Vbeta (60) and Jbeta (13) primers were used in the PCR. Libraries were prepared by immunoSEQ multiplex PCR; TCRdb keeps only in-frame clonotypes and omits some of them. The table includes some 250,000 clones, roughly 82% detected once. Sequenced: PBMCs. The receptor's source is a woman in her thirties or forties in good health and CMV-seropositive.

The CDR3 loop is CASSALDTRTDTQYF. The CDR3 DNA sequence: TGTGCCAGCAGCGCCTTGGACACGCGCACAGATACGCAGTATTTT. The chain uses TRBV9 and TRBJ2-3, with D possibly TRBD1 on 5 matching bases. Germline values: CDR1 SGDLS, CDR2 YYNGEE. V was clipped by 3 bases and J by 1 base, with 12 bases between them. This CDR3 has 15 residues.